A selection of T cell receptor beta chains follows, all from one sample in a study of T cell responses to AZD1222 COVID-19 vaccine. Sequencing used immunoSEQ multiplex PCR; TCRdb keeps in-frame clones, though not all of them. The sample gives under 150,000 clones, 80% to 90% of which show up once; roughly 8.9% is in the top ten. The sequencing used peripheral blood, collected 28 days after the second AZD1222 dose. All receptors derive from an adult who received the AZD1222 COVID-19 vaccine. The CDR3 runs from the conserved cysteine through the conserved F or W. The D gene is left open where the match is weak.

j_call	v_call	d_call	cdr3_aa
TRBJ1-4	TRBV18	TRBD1	CASSLISGTGEKLFF
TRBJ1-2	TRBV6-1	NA	CASSESLGGVYGYTF
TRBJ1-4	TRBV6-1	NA	CASSVWRGDGSNEKLFF
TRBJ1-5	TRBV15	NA	CATSRGLNNQPQHF
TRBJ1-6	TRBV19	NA	CASSKDRYNSPLHF
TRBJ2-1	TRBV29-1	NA	CSVEDGSYNEQFF
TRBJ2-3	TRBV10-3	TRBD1	CAITPGQGGADTQYF
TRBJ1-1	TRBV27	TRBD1	CASTSNRGNTEAFF
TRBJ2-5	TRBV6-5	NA	CATRPFSGGETQYF
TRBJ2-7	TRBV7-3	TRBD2	CASSLGGIDEQYF
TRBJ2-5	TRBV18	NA	CASSPQWDIPETQYF
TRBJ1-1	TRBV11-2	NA	CASSLASYSGAFF
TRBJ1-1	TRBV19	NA	CASTTLEGPNEAFF
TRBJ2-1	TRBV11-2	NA	CASSLGSSSLISYNEQFF
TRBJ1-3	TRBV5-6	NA	CASSLAGAGNTIYF
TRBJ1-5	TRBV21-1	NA	CASSRRTVCFNQPQHF
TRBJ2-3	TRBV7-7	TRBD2	CASSAGLAGVTDTQYF
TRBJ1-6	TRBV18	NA	CASSPDQAVYNSPLHF
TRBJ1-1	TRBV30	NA	CAWFSMGDRRMTEAFF
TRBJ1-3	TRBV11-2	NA	CASSAGTVPGNTIYF